The following is a TCR beta chain sequence with its context. Trimming cost V 4 bases and J 7 bases; bases outside gene matches: 10. The germline V gene has CDR1 MNHEY and CDR2 SVGEGT. This CDR3 contains 16 residues. Study processing details: The authors estimated nucleated cell counts from reference gene primer amplification. Repertoires were generated with immunoSEQ multiplex PCR, while TCRdb's copy carries only in-frame clones and drops some. V and J calls and clone size are those listed in that table; D and trimming were worked out from the DNA. The sample has around 140,000 clones; just over 85% are singletons. This record comes from a study of blood T cell repertoires in COVID-19. Overall study context: Acute-phase and convalescent COVID-19 samples originated in the United States, Italy and Spain. T cells, B-cell-depleted T cells, or PBMCs supplied cDNA or gDNA.

V gene TRBV6-2 or TRBV6-3 combines with J gene TRBJ2-4, with 10 bases fitting TRBD1. The receptor was isolated from a woman aged 55-69 years with acute or convalescent COVID-19. The specimen was peripheral blood. The CDR3 loop is CASSSNDRGRINIQYF. Written as DNA, the CDR3 is TGTGCCAGCAGTTCCAACGACAGGGGGCGCATCAACATTCAGTACTTC.